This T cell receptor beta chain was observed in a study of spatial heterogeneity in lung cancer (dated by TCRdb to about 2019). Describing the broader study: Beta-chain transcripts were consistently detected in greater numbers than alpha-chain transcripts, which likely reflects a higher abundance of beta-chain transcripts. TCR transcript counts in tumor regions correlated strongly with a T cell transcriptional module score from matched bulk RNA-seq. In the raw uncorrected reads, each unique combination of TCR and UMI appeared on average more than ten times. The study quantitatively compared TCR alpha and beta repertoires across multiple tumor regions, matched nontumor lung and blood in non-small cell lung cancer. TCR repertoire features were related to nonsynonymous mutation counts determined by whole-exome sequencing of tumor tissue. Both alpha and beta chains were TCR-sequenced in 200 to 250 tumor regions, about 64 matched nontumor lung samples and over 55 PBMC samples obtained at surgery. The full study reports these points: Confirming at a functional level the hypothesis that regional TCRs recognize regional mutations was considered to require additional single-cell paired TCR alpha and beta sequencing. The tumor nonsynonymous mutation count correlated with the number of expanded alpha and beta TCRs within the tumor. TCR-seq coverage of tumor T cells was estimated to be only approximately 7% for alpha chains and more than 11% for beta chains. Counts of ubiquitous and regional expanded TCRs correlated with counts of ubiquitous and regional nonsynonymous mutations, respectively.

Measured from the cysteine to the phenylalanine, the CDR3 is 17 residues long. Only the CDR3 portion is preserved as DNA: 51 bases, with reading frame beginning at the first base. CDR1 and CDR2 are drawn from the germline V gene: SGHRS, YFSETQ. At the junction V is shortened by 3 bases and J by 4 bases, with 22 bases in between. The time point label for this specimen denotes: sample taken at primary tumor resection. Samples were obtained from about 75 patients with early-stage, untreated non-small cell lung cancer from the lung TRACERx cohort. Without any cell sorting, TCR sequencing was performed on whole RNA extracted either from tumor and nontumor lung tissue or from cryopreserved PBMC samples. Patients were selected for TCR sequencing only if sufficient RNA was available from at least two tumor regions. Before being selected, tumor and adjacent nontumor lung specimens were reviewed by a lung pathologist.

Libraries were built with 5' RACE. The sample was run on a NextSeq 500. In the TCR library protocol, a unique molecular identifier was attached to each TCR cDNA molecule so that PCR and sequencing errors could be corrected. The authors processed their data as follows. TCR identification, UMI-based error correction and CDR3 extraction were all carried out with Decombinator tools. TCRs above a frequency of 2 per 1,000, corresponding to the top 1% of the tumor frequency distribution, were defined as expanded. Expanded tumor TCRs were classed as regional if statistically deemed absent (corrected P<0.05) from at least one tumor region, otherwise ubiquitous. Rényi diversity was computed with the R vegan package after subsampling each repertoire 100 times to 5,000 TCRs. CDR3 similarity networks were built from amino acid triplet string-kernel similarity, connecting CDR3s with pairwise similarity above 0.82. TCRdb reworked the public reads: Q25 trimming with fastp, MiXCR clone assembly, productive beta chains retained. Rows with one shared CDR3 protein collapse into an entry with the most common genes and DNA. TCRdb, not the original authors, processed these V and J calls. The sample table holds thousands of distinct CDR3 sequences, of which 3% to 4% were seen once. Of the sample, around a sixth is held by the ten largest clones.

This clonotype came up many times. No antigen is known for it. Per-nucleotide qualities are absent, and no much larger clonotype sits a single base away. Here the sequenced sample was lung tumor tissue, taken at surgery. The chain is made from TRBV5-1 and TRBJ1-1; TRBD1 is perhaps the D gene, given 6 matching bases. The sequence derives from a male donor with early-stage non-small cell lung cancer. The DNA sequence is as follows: TGCGCCAGCAGCTCTGGGATTGTGGCACAGGGAGGCACTGAAGCTTTCTTT. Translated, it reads CASSSGIVAQGGTEAFF.